This is a list of T cell receptor beta chains from one sample in a study of blood T cell repertoires in COVID-19. Clones were read by immunoSEQ multiplex PCR, and TCRdb kept only the in-frame ones, dropping some. The sample yields about 120,000 clones, 85% to 90% seen once. Sequenced: peripheral blood. Every receptor here comes from a woman in her fifties or sixties with acute or convalescent COVID-19. CDR3s include the opening cysteine and the closing phenylalanine or tryptophan. Fields, in order: V gene, CDR3 length, clone size, J gene, D gene, CDR3 DNA, CDR3 protein. The D gene is left open where the match is weak. The size entry is marked missing in some rows and otherwise reads once, few, many or a size class.

>TRBV3-1/TRBV3-2|14|.|TRBJ1-1|.
TGTGCCAGCAGCCAGCAGACAGTGAACACTGAAGCTTTCTTT
CASSQQTVNTEAFF
>TRBV2|17|.|TRBJ1-5|.
TGTGCCAGCAGTGATACTTCCCAGGTTTATAGCAATCAGCCCCAGCATTTT
CASSDTSQVYSNQPQHF
>TRBV9|16|.|TRBJ2-5|TRBD1
TGTGCCAGCAGCGTAGGGGTAGGAGACAGGGTAGAGACCCAGTACTTC
CASSVGVGDRVETQYF
>TRBV5-1|16|.|TRBJ2-5|TRBD2
TGCGCCAGCAGCCGCCTGGGACTAGCGGGACAAGAGACCCAGTACTTC
CASSRLGLAGQETQYF
>TRBV5-6|18|.|TRBJ2-1|TRBD1
TGTGCCAGCAGCTTGACCCTTTGGGACAGGGAAATCTACAATGAGCAGTTCTTC
CASSLTLWDREIYNEQFF
>TRBV12-3/TRBV12-4|13|.|TRBJ1-1|.
TGTGCCAGCAGTTTAGGTGTCCATGGGCAAGCTTTCTTT
CASSLGVHGQAFF
>TRBV6-5|14|.|TRBJ1-1|TRBD1
TGTGCCAGCGATCGGGACAGGGAGGGCACTGAAGCTTTCTTT
CASDRDREGTEAFF
>TRBV24-1|13|.|TRBJ2-1|TRBD1
TGTGCCACCAGTCAGGGGGCTTTCGATGAGCAGTTCTTC
CATSQGAFDEQFF
>TRBV7-3|19|.|TRBJ2-3|TRBD2
TGTGCCAGCAGCCCGGATAGTCCGAAGGGACTAGCGGGGGAAGATACGCAGTATTTT
CASSPDSPKGLAGEDTQYF
>TRBV7-8|14|few|TRBJ2-4|.
TGTGCCAGCAGCCCACCAGGGTCCAAAAACATTCAGTACTTC
CASSPPGSKNIQYF
>TRBV6-5|16|.|TRBJ2-3|.
TGTGCCAGCAGTTACCAATCCGGGACTAGCACAGATACGCAGTATTTT
CASSYQSGTSTDTQYF
>TRBV29-1|16|.|TRBJ2-1|TRBD2
TGCAGCGTTGACTCGGGACTAGCGGGAGTGGGCAATGAGCAGTTCTTC
CSVDSGLAGVGNEQFF
>TRBV2|15|.|TRBJ2-1|.
TGTGCCAGCAGTGTCCTAGGTATTGCGGCTAATGAGCAGTTCTTC
CASSVLGIAANEQFF
>TRBV5-4|12|.|TRBJ2-1|.
TGTGCCAGCAGCTCACAGAGCAATGAGCAGTTCTTC
CASSSQSNEQFF
>TRBV19|15|.|TRBJ2-5|TRBD2
TGTGCCAGTAGTATTCCGGGAGGTGTGAGAGAGACCCAGTACTTC
CASSIPGGVRETQYF
>TRBV9|15|.|TRBJ2-3|.
TGTGCCAGCAGCGTAGGGAATAGGGGGACAGATACGCAGTATTTT
CASSVGNRGTDTQYF
>TRBV2|14|once|TRBJ1-2|TRBD1
TGTGCCAGCAGTGAAGCCCAGGGGGTAGATGGCTACACCTTC
CASSEAQGVDGYTF
>TRBV5-1|16|once|TRBJ2-3|TRBD2
TGCGCCAGCAGCTTAGGGGCCGGGACTAGCGGGAGGACGCAGTATTTT
CASSLGAGTSGRTQYF
>TRBV30|14|once|TRBJ1-1|.
TGTGCCTGGACGGACAGAAGCATGAACACTGAAGCTTTCTTT
CAWTDRSMNTEAFF
>TRBV30|14|.|TRBJ1-3|.
TGTGCCTGGAGCGGGACACGCTCTGGAAACACCATATATTTT
CAWSGTRSGNTIYF
>TRBV27|15|.|TRBJ2-3|TRBD1
TGTGCCAGCAGTGCGGGACAGGTTAGCACAGATACGCAGTATTTT
CASSAGQVSTDTQYF
>TRBV6-5|15|.|TRBJ1-6|.
TGTGCCAGCAGTTACTCGACAGGACGGTTATTACCCCTCCACTTT
CASSYSTGRLLPLHF
>TRBV6-5|15|.|TRBJ1-5|.
TGTGCCAGCAGTTACTCCCACAGAAGCAATCAGCCCCAGCATTTT
CASSYSHRSNQPQHF
>TRBV3-1/TRBV3-2|13|.|TRBJ2-1|.
TGTGCCAGCAGCCCCGTATCCTACAATGAGCAGTTCTTC
CASSPVSYNEQFF
>TRBV2|13|.|TRBJ1-2|.
TGTGCCAGCAGTGAAGACGGTAACTATGGCTACACCTTC
CASSEDGNYGYTF
>TRBV6-6|13|few|TRBJ1-2|.
TGTGCCAGCAGTTACTCGACGGGGGGTGGCTACACCTTC
CASSYSTGGGYTF
>TRBV4-1|17|.|TRBJ1-2|TRBD1
TGCGCCAGCAGCCAAGGGACAGGGAAAGAGGGTAACTATGGCTACACCTTC
CASSQGTGKEGNYGYTF
>TRBV9|15|.|TRBJ1-5|.
TGTGCCAGCAGCGTAGGCGGGGGTTGGAATCAGCCCCAGCATTTT
CASSVGGGWNQPQHF
>TRBV4-2|17|once|TRBJ1-5|TRBD1
TGTGCCAGCAGCCAAGCGACAGGGTTTATGGGCAATCAGCCCCAGCATTTT
CASSQATGFMGNQPQHF
>TRBV5-1|14|.|TRBJ2-3|.
TGCGCCAGCAGCTTGGCCCCCCCGTTGGATACGCAGTATTTT
CASSLAPPLDTQYF
>TRBV19|12|.|TRBJ2-2|.
TGTGCCAGTACCCTTTCGGGCGGGGAGCTGTTTTTT
CASTLSGGELFF
>TRBV11-2|14|.|TRBJ1-6|.
TGTGCCAGCAGCCGACAGTGGAGTAATTCACCCCTCCACTTT
CASSRQWSNSPLHF
>TRBV6-2/TRBV6-3|15|.|TRBJ2-5|TRBD1
TGTGCCAGCAGCCTTGGGACAGGGGGCAGGGAGACCCAGTACTTC
CASSLGTGGRETQYF
>TRBV18|16|.|TRBJ2-1|TRBD2
TGTGCCAGCTCACCATTCGGGACTAGCGAACCCAATGAGCAGTTCTTC
CASSPFGTSEPNEQFF
>TRBV19|14|.|TRBJ1-6|.
TGTGCCAGTAGTAGCCGGGAAAGGGCTTCACCCCTCCACTTT
CASSSRERASPLHF
>TRBV2|15|.|TRBJ2-5|.
TGTGCCAGCAGTGTTAGTATCGGACAGCAAGAGACCCAGTACTTC
CASSVSIGQQETQYF
>TRBV28|14|.|TRBJ1-6|.
TGTGCCAGCAGTACCTTTGGGGCGAATTCACCCCTCCACTTT
CASSTFGANSPLHF
>TRBV6-5|15|.|TRBJ1-2|TRBD1
TGTGCCAGCAGTAAACCGACAGGGGATGACTATGGCTACACCTTC
CASSKPTGDDYGYTF
>TRBV7-9|16|.|TRBJ1-5|.
TGTGCCAGCAGCTTAGGGGCAGGGGATAGGACTCAGCCCCAGCATTTT
CASSLGAGDRTQPQHF
>TRBV7-8|16|once|TRBJ2-3|TRBD2
TGTGCCAGCAGTCTCGGGACTAGCGGGGGGGCAAGGACGCAGTATTTT
CASSLGTSGGARTQYF
>TRBV6-4|14|few|TRBJ2-2|.
TGTGCCAGCAGTGCTAACGGGGACACCGGGGAGCTGTTTTTT
CASSANGDTGELFF
>TRBV5-1|16|.|TRBJ1-1|TRBD1
TGCGCCAGCAGCCCCCTGGAAAAACAGGGGTGGACTGAAGCTTTCTTT
CASSPLEKQGWTEAFF
>TRBV3-1/TRBV3-2|12|.|TRBJ2-7|.
TGTGCCAGCAGCCAAACTGGCTACGAGCAGTACTTC
CASSQTGYEQYF
>TRBV27|16|.|TRBJ1-2|.
TGTGCCAGCAGTTTACAGTTTCCGACAGCTAACTATGGCTACACCTTC
CASSLQFPTANYGYTF
>TRBV9|13|.|TRBJ1-3|TRBD1
TGTGCCAGCAGCGGACGGGACAGCCATGCCATATATTTT
CASSGRDSHAIYF
>TRBV7-9|11|.|TRBJ2-7|.
TGTGCCAGCACCGGGCAGGAGGCGCAGTACTTC
CASTGQEAQYF
>TRBV6-5|14|.|TRBJ1-4|.
TGTGCCAGCAGTTACAAGGGGATCGGGGAAAAACTGTTTTTT
CASSYKGIGEKLFF
>TRBV30|14|.|TRBJ2-3|TRBD2
TGTGCCTTTCAAATAGCGGGGGGGCCCCATACGCAGTATTTT
CAFQIAGGPHTQYF
>TRBV3-1/TRBV3-2|15|once|TRBJ2-2|TRBD2
TGTGCCAGCAGCCCCAGACTAGCGCTAGCCGGGGAGCTGTTTTTT
CASSPRLALAGELFF
>TRBV19|15|.|TRBJ1-2|.
TGTGCCAGTAGTTCTCCAGGGGCTATGACTGAGGGCTACACCTTC
CASSSPGAMTEGYTF
>TRBV4-3|15|.|TRBJ2-1|.
TGCGCCAGCAGCTGGGGAGGGGGAGGCTACAATGAGCAGTTCTTC
CASSWGGGGYNEQFF
>TRBV10-3|16|.|TRBJ2-3|TRBD2
TGTGCCATCTCTCGGGTAGCGGGAGGGGGCACAGATACGCAGTATTTT
CAISRVAGGGTDTQYF
>TRBV25-1|18|.|TRBJ2-2|TRBD2
TGTGCCAGCAGTGCGGTCCTAGGAGGACTAGCGGGAGTCGGGGAGCTGTTTTTT
CASSAVLGGLAGVGELFF
>TRBV6-1|12|.|TRBJ2-5|.
TGTGCCAGCAGTGAAGGCGGAGAGACCCAGTACTTC
CASSEGGETQYF
>TRBV18|15|.|TRBJ1-2|TRBD1
TGTGCCAGCTCACCTTGGGACAGAAGTTTCTATGGCTACACCTTC
CASSPWDRSFYGYTF
>TRBV4-3|12|.|TRBJ1-5|.
TGCGCCAGCAGCCAAGAAGGGGGACCCCAGCATTTT
CASSQEGGPQHF
>TRBV6-2/TRBV6-3|14|.|TRBJ1-3|.
TGTGCCAGCAGTCGGACTGGCTCTGGAAACACCATATATTTT
CASSRTGSGNTIYF